The T cell receptor (beta chain) under discussion was sequenced for a study of T cells in narcolepsy. In the study overall: Healthy controls were enrolled alongside patients with narcolepsy type 1 or type 2. Whole-study findings and limits: Autoreactive clonotypes reportedly recurred in blood of same and different patients, not controls. In some patient and control memory CD4+ samples, autoreactive clones were absent. Same-patient CSF and blood CD4+ T cell clonotypes included HCRT-specific and TRIB2-specific autoreactive ones.

Turning to this clone: Its specificity is unknown.

Some clones are missing from TCRdb's copy, which holds only in-frame ones; the method was immunoSEQ multiplex PCR. The sample consists of about 33,000 clones, under 90% of them appearing once. This CDR3 has 15 residues. The germline gives CDR1 LNHDA, CDR2 SQIVND (reference sequence). Germline trimming cut 7 bases from V and 4 bases from J; bases unmatched to any gene: 9. The receptor's source is a human donor with narcolepsy. Sequencing used CD45RA- memory CD4+ T cells from PBMCs. The chain combines TRBV19 with TRBJ1-4; 7 bases match TRBD1. The CDR3 spells CASTQRQGSNEKLFF. In DNA form, the CDR3 reads TGTGCCAGTACCCAAAGACAGGGAAGTAATGAAAAACTGTTTTTT.